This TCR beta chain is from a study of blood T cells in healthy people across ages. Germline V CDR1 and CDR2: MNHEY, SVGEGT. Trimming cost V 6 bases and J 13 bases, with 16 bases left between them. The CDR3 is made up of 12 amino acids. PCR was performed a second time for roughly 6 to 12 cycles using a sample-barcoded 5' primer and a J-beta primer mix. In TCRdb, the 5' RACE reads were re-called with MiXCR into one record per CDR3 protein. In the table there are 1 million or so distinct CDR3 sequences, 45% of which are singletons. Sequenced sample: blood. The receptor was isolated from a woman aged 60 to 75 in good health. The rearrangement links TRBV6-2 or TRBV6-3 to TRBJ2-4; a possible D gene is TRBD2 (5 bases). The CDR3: CASSTNGWEQYF. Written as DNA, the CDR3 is TGTGCCAGCAGCACCAATGGGTGGGAGCAGTACTTC.